This TCR beta chain is from a study of blood T cell repertoires in COVID-19. At the level of the study: Samples representing acute and convalescent COVID-19 were sourced from the United States, Italy and Spain. PBMCs, B-cell-depleted T cells, or T cells were the source of the cDNA or gDNA that made up the material.

As processed by the authors: The assay estimated nucleated cells by amplifying reference gene primers. Clones were sequenced by immunoSEQ multiplex PCR, and TCRdb holds only the in-frame ones, with some missing. V and J calls and clone size are as listed in that table; D and trimming were resolved from the DNA. The repertoire holds around 100,000 clones, approximately 78% seen once, with 7.9% in the top ten. After removal of 6 bases from V and 3 bases from J, the junction contained 4 bases not matched to a gene. The CDR3 spans 13 residues. CDR1 and CDR2 (germline): MNHEY, SVGAGI. The source of this sequence is a man aged 70 or older with acute or convalescent COVID-19. What was sequenced was peripheral blood. The V call is TRBV6-5, the J call TRBJ1-1, with 7 bases fitting TRBD1. In nucleotides, the CDR3 is TGTGCCAGCAGCCTCCAGGGGGACACTGAAGCTTTCTTT. Protein sequence: CASSLQGDTEAFF.